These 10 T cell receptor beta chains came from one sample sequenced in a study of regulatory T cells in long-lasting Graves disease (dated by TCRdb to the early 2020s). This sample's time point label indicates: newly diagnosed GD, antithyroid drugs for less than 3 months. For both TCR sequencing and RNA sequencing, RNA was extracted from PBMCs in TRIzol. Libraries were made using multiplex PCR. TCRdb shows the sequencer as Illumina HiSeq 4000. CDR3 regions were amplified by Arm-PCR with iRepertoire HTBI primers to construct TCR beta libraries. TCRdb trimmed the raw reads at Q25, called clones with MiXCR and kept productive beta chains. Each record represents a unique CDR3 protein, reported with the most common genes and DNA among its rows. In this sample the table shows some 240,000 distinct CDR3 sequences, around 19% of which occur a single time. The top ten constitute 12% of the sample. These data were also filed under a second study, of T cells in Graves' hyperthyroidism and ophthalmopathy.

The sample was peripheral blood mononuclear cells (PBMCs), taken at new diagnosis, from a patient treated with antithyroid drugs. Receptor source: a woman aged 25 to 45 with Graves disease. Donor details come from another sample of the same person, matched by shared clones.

In DNA form, the CDR3 reads TGTGCCAGCAGCTTAACCGGAGCGGGGGGGGGCTACGAGCAGTACTTC. This sequence encodes CASSLTGAGGGYEQYF. The chain carries TRBV7-3 and TRBJ2-7, with 10 bases fitting TRBD2. The CDR3 is 16 residues long. The V segment lost 0 bases and the J segment 3 bases; nucleotides outside the gene matches: 5. CDR1 is SGHTA and CDR2 is FQGTGA in the germline V gene.

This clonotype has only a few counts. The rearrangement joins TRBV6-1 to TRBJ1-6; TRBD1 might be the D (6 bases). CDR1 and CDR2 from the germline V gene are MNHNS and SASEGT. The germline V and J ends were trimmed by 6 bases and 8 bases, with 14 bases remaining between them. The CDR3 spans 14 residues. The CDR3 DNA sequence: TGTGCCAGCAGACCCCCTGGGGGCGATTCACCCCTCCACTTT. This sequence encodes CASRPPGGDSPLHF.

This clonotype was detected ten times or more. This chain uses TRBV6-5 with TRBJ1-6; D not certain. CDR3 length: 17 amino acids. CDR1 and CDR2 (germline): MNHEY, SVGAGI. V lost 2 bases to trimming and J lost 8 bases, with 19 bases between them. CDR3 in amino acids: CASSYPEVIFWHSPLHF. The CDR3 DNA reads TGTGCCAGCAGTTACCCCGAAGTAATTTTTTGGCATTCACCCCTCCACTTT.

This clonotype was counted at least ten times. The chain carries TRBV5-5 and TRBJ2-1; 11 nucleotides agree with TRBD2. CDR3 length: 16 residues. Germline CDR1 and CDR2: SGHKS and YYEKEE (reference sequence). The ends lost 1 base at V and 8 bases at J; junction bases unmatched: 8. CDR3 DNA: TGTGCCAGCAGCTTGACTAGCGGGAGCTTTTGGGATGAGCAGTTCTTC. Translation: CASSLTSGSFWDEQFF.

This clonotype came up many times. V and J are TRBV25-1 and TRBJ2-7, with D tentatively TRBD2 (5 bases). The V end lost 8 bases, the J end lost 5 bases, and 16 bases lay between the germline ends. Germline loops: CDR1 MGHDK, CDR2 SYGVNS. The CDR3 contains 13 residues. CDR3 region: CASSPGFGNEQYF. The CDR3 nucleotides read TGTGCCAGCTCTCCGGGATTCGGGAACGAGCAGTACTTC.

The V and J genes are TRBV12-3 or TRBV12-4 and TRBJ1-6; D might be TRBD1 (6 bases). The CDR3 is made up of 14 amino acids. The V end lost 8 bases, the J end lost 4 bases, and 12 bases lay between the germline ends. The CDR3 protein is CASSRQGYNSPLHF. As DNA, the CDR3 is TGTGCCAGCTCGAGGCAGGGGTATAATTCACCCCTCCACTTT.

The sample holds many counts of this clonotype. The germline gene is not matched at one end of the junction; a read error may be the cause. The CDR3 spells CASSPDQGRWVF. The CDR3 DNA is TGCGCCAGCAGCCCCGACCAGGGGCGCTGGGTGTTC. The rearrangement links TRBV5-1 to TRBJ1-2; D is perhaps TRBD1 (6 bases). The CDR3 covers 12 residues. Germline V lookup: CDR1 SGHRS, CDR2 YFSETQ.

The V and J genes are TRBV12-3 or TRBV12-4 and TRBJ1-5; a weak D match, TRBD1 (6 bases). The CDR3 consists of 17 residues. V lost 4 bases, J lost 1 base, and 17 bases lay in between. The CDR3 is CASSYLGQTGSNQPQHF. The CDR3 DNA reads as TGTGCCAGCAGTTATTTAGGGCAAACAGGGAGCAATCAGCCCCAGCATTTT.

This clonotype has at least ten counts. CDR3 nucleotide sequence: TGCGCCAGCAGCGCCGGGACAGGGGGATACGAGCAGTACTTC. Translation gives CASSAGTGGYEQYF. The chain recombines TRBV5-1 with TRBJ2-7, with 11 bases aligning to TRBD1. This CDR3 is built from 14 residues. CDR1 is SGHRS, CDR2 YFSETQ, per germline. V dropped 4 bases and J dropped 4; count of bases not matched to a gene: 4. The whole variable domain, remainder taken from reference TRBV5-1 and TRBJ2-7, is KAGVTQTPRYLIKTRGQQVTLSCSPISGHRSVSWYQQTPGQGLQFLFEYFSETQRNKGNFPGRFSGRQFSNSRSEMNVSTLELGDSALYLCASSAGTGGYEQYFGPGTRLTVT.

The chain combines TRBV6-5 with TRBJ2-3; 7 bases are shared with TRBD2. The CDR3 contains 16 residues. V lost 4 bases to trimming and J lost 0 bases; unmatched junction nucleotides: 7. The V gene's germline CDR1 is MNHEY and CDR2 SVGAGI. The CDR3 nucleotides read TGTGCCAGCAGTTCCCTGGTTAGCGGGAGCACAGATACGCAGTATTTT. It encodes CASSSLVSGSTDTQYF.